A single T cell receptor beta chain is shown here with its context. The antigen is undetermined. These data come from a study of graft-versus-host responses after intestinal transplantation. Across the study: After anti-thymocyte globulin induction, recipients took tacrolimus and steroids for about 3 years.

Study-level findings and limits: Some patients had graft-donor T cell macrochimerism, and their allografts showed high graft-versus-host to host-versus-graft clonal ratios. GvH clones turned up in recipient marrow; some had shown up first in ileum or blood. Declining HvG levels early post-transplant were linked to peak circulating GvH clone levels.

The CDR3 has 19 amino acids. CDR1 is SGHRS, CDR2 YFSETQ, per germline. V lost 2 bases and J lost 3, with 23 bases in between. Sequencing used immunoSEQ multiplex PCR; TCRdb keeps in-frame clones, though not all of them. Here the sample spans fewer than 150,000 clones, roughly 92% being singletons. Source: unstimulated CD4+ T cells sorted from spleen or lymph node cells, taken before intestinal transplant. The rearrangement uses TRBV5-1 and TRBJ2-2, with a tentative D call TRBD1 (5 bases). The TCR sequence derives from a human donor who received an intestinal transplant. CDR3 bases: TGCGCCAGCAGCTTATATGTCTCGGTGGGGCCATTATACACCGGGGAGCTGTTTTTT. Translating it yields CASSLYVSVGPLYTGELFF.